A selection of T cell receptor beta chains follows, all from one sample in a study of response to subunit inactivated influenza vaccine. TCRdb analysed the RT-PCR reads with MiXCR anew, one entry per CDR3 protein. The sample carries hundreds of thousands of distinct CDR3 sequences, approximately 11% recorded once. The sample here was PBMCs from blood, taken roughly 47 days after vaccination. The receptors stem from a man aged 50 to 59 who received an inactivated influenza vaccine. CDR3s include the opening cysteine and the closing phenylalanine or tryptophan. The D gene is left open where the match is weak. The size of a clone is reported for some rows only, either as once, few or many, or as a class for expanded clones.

cdr3_nt: TGTGCCAGCAGTTACACTAGCTTGAACACCGGGGAGCTGTTTTTT
cdr3_aa: CASSYTSLNTGELFF
v_call: TRBV6-2/TRBV6-3
d_call: NA
cdr3_length: 15
j_call: TRBJ2-2
clone_size: NA

cdr3_nt: TGTGCCAGCAGCAAAGTCCGGGGTCTCACCGGGGAGCTGTTTTTT
cdr3_aa: CASSKVRGLTGELFF
v_call: TRBV21-1
d_call: NA
cdr3_length: 15
j_call: TRBJ2-2
clone_size: NA

cdr3_nt: TGCGCCAGCAGTTTGACAGGGGGCGCGGATAATTCACCCCTCCACTTT
cdr3_aa: CASSLTGGADNSPLHF
v_call: TRBV5-1
d_call: TRBD1
cdr3_length: 16
j_call: TRBJ1-6
clone_size: few

cdr3_nt: TGCAGTGCTGGGATTCCGGGCCTCTACAATGAGCAGTTCTTC
cdr3_aa: CSAGIPGLYNEQFF
v_call: TRBV20-1
d_call: NA
cdr3_length: 14
j_call: TRBJ2-1
clone_size: few

cdr3_nt: TGTGCCAGCAGCCGGGACAGGGGGGGAGAGACCCAGTACTTC
cdr3_aa: CASSRDRGGETQYF
v_call: TRBV7-3
d_call: TRBD1
cdr3_length: 14
j_call: TRBJ2-5
clone_size: NA

cdr3_nt: TGTGCCACCTTAGGACAGAGTCGAATAGCGGGAGGCTCCTACAATGAGCAGTTCTTC
cdr3_aa: CATLGQSRIAGGSYNEQFF
v_call: TRBV28
d_call: TRBD2
cdr3_length: 19
j_call: TRBJ2-1
clone_size: few

cdr3_nt: TGTGCCAGCAGCCCGGACAGACTGGAGACCCAGTACTTC
cdr3_aa: CASSPDRLETQYF
v_call: TRBV7-2
d_call: NA
cdr3_length: 13
j_call: TRBJ2-5
clone_size: few

cdr3_nt: TGCGCCAGCAGCCCTCAAACGGGGTCTCGGGAGCAGTACTTC
cdr3_aa: CASSPQTGSREQYF
v_call: TRBV4-3
d_call: NA
cdr3_length: 14
j_call: TRBJ2-7
clone_size: many

cdr3_nt: TGTAGTGCCACCACAGGGGAACATCGCAATCAGCCCCAGCATTTT
cdr3_aa: CSATTGEHRNQPQHF
v_call: TRBV20-1
d_call: TRBD1
cdr3_length: 15
j_call: TRBJ1-5
clone_size: NA

cdr3_nt: TGCACCAGCAGCAGAGGACTAGTCGATACGCAGTATTTT
cdr3_aa: CTSSRGLVDTQYF
v_call: TRBV5-1
d_call: TRBD2
cdr3_length: 13
j_call: TRBJ2-3
clone_size: NA

cdr3_nt: TGCAGCGTTGTTGACCCAGGCGGGGGGGCCTTATACGAGCAGTACTTC
cdr3_aa: CSVVDPGGGALYEQYF
v_call: TRBV29-1
d_call: TRBD2
cdr3_length: 16
j_call: TRBJ2-7
clone_size: NA

cdr3_nt: TGTGCCAGCAGCCAAGATGTGGCCGGGACAGGGGACTACGAGCAGTACTTC
cdr3_aa: CASSQDVAGTGDYEQYF
v_call: TRBV4-2
d_call: TRBD1
cdr3_length: 17
j_call: TRBJ2-7
clone_size: few

cdr3_nt: TGTGCCAGCAGCTTACACGGTGAGCAGTTCTTC
cdr3_aa: CASSLHGEQFF
v_call: TRBV7-3
d_call: NA
cdr3_length: 11
j_call: TRBJ2-1
clone_size: NA

cdr3_nt: TGCAGTGCTAGAGTCGGTGGATCCGGGGAGCTGTTTTTT
cdr3_aa: CSARVGGSGELFF
v_call: TRBV20-1
d_call: NA
cdr3_length: 13
j_call: TRBJ2-2
clone_size: few

cdr3_nt: TGCGCCAGCAGCCCGCTTGGGGGGACCTCCTACGAGCAGTACTTC
cdr3_aa: CASSPLGGTSYEQYF
v_call: TRBV5-1
d_call: NA
cdr3_length: 15
j_call: TRBJ2-7
clone_size: many

cdr3_nt: TGTGCCAGCTCAAGGATAAATGAGCAGTTCTTC
cdr3_aa: CASSRINEQFF
v_call: TRBV6-2/TRBV6-3
d_call: NA
cdr3_length: 11
j_call: TRBJ2-1
clone_size: NA

cdr3_nt: TGTGCCAGCAGCGAGGGGACCTTCAGCACAGATACGCAGTATTTT
cdr3_aa: CASSEGTFSTDTQYF
v_call: TRBV9
d_call: NA
cdr3_length: 15
j_call: TRBJ2-3
clone_size: many

cdr3_nt: TGTGCCAGCAGCCAAGTCCTGACAGGGGGGCCTTATGGCTACACCTTC
cdr3_aa: CASSQVLTGGPYGYTF
v_call: TRBV3-1
d_call: TRBD1
cdr3_length: 16
j_call: TRBJ1-2
clone_size: few

cdr3_nt: TGCAGTGCTAGACGTTGGGGGGGAGGTGCTGAAGCTTTCTTT
cdr3_aa: CSARRWGGGAEAFF
v_call: TRBV20-1
d_call: NA
cdr3_length: 14
j_call: TRBJ1-1
clone_size: few

cdr3_nt: TGTGCCAGCAGCTTAGCGGGGGTGGAAGAGACCCAGTACTTC
cdr3_aa: CASSLAGVEETQYF
v_call: TRBV7-9
d_call: NA
cdr3_length: 14
j_call: TRBJ2-5
clone_size: many

cdr3_nt: TGTGCCAGCAGTCCCGATGGAGAGCAGTACTTC
cdr3_aa: CASSPDGEQYF
v_call: TRBV12-3/TRBV12-4
d_call: NA
cdr3_length: 11
j_call: TRBJ2-7
clone_size: NA

cdr3_nt: TGCGCCAGCAGCCAAGTAGGGTTGGGACCAGAGACCCAGTACTTC
cdr3_aa: CASSQVGLGPETQYF
v_call: TRBV4-1
d_call: NA
cdr3_length: 15
j_call: TRBJ2-5
clone_size: NA

cdr3_nt: TGTGCCAGCAGTTTAGCGCTCGGAGGGGAGTACGAGCAGTACTTC
cdr3_aa: CASSLALGGEYEQYF
v_call: TRBV12-3/TRBV12-4
d_call: NA
cdr3_length: 15
j_call: TRBJ2-7
clone_size: NA

cdr3_nt: TGTGCCAGCAGCTATTTGCCGGGACAGGGTGTATCCTACGAGCAGTACTTC
cdr3_aa: CASSYLPGQGVSYEQYF
v_call: TRBV12-3/TRBV12-4
d_call: TRBD1
cdr3_length: 17
j_call: TRBJ2-7
clone_size: few

cdr3_nt: TGTGCCAGCAGCCCACTAAGTACGTTTGAGCAGTACTTC
cdr3_aa: CASSPLSTFEQYF
v_call: TRBV27
d_call: NA
cdr3_length: 13
j_call: TRBJ2-7
clone_size: NA

cdr3_nt: TGCAGCGTTGAAATAAAGGGGACAGACTACGAGCAGTACTTC
cdr3_aa: CSVEIKGTDYEQYF
v_call: TRBV29-1
d_call: TRBD1
cdr3_length: 14
j_call: TRBJ2-7
clone_size: many

cdr3_nt: TGTGCCAGCAGCTTAGGGGGAAGGGGGTACGAGCAGTACTTC
cdr3_aa: CASSLGGRGYEQYF
v_call: TRBV7-2
d_call: NA
cdr3_length: 14
j_call: TRBJ2-7
clone_size: many

cdr3_nt: TGTGCCAGCAGTTACCCGACCGGGACTAGCGGGAGGGTGTGGACCGGGGAGCTGTTTTTT
cdr3_aa: CASSYPTGTSGRVWTGELFF
v_call: TRBV6-2/TRBV6-3
d_call: TRBD2
cdr3_length: 20
j_call: TRBJ2-2
clone_size: NA

cdr3_nt: TGTGCCAGCAGCTTGGGATCGCCGAAGACCCAGTACTTC
cdr3_aa: CASSLGSPKTQYF
v_call: TRBV5-4
d_call: NA
cdr3_length: 13
j_call: TRBJ2-5
clone_size: NA

cdr3_nt: TGTGCCAGCAGTCTTTCACAGGGGTCGTATAGCACAGATACGCAGTATTTT
cdr3_aa: CASSLSQGSYSTDTQYF
v_call: TRBV6-2/TRBV6-3
d_call: TRBD1
cdr3_length: 17
j_call: TRBJ2-3
clone_size: NA

cdr3_nt: TGTGCCAGCAGCCAAGATCCACAGGGGGCTAACTATGGCTACACCTTC
cdr3_aa: CASSQDPQGANYGYTF
v_call: TRBV4-2
d_call: TRBD1
cdr3_length: 16
j_call: TRBJ1-2
clone_size: few

cdr3_nt: TGTGCCAGCAGCCCCGACAGGGGGGTCTATGGCTACACCTTC
cdr3_aa: CASSPDRGVYGYTF
v_call: TRBV5-6
d_call: TRBD1
cdr3_length: 14
j_call: TRBJ1-2
clone_size: NA

cdr3_nt: TGCGCCAGCAGCTTTCAGCGGGACCGCACAGATACGCAGTATTTT
cdr3_aa: CASSFQRDRTDTQYF
v_call: TRBV5-1
d_call: TRBD2
cdr3_length: 15
j_call: TRBJ2-3
clone_size: NA

cdr3_nt: TGTGCCAGCAGTTTGTGGGGACAGGGGAACTACGAGCAGTACTTC
cdr3_aa: CASSLWGQGNYEQYF
v_call: TRBV12-3/TRBV12-4
d_call: TRBD1
cdr3_length: 15
j_call: TRBJ2-7
clone_size: many

cdr3_nt: TGCAGTGCTAGAGATCGATCAGCAGGGCTGGGGTATGGCTACACCTTC
cdr3_aa: CSARDRSAGLGYGYTF
v_call: TRBV20-1
d_call: NA
cdr3_length: 16
j_call: TRBJ1-2
clone_size: NA

cdr3_nt: TGTGCCACCAGTGATGGATTCTTAGGATCACCCCTCCACTTT
cdr3_aa: CATSDGFLGSPLHF
v_call: TRBV24-1
d_call: NA
cdr3_length: 14
j_call: TRBJ1-6
clone_size: many

cdr3_nt: TGTGCCAGCAGCTTAGGAGGTGCTTCGCAGAATACGCAGTATTTT
cdr3_aa: CASSLGGASQNTQYF
v_call: TRBV7-2
d_call: NA
cdr3_length: 15
j_call: TRBJ2-3
clone_size: NA

cdr3_nt: TGTGCCAGCAGCCAAGATAGGGGTCATACTGGAAACACCATATATTTT
cdr3_aa: CASSQDRGHTGNTIYF
v_call: TRBV3-1
d_call: NA
cdr3_length: 16
j_call: TRBJ1-3
clone_size: NA

cdr3_nt: TGTGCCAGCAGTCTACTAGACACAGATACGCAGTATTTT
cdr3_aa: CASSLLDTDTQYF
v_call: TRBV12-3/TRBV12-4
d_call: NA
cdr3_length: 13
j_call: TRBJ2-3
clone_size: many

cdr3_nt: TGTGCCACCAGCCCGACAGGGTACTCCTACAATGAGCAGTTCTTC
cdr3_aa: CATSPTGYSYNEQFF
v_call: TRBV24-1
d_call: TRBD1
cdr3_length: 15
j_call: TRBJ2-1
clone_size: many

cdr3_nt: TGCAGTGCTAGATACCTCACTAGCGGGAGACACAATGAGCAGTTCTTC
cdr3_aa: CSARYLTSGRHNEQFF
v_call: TRBV20-1
d_call: TRBD2
cdr3_length: 16
j_call: TRBJ2-1
clone_size: many

cdr3_nt: TGCAGCGTAGCTATAAATAGCGGGACAAACTACAATGAGCAGTTCTTC
cdr3_aa: CSVAINSGTNYNEQFF
v_call: TRBV29-1
d_call: TRBD2
cdr3_length: 16
j_call: TRBJ2-1
clone_size: few

cdr3_nt: TGTGCCAGCAGTTTAGCGGGATGGACTGAAGCTTTCTTT
cdr3_aa: CASSLAGWTEAFF
v_call: TRBV12-3/TRBV12-4
d_call: NA
cdr3_length: 13
j_call: TRBJ1-1
clone_size: few

cdr3_nt: TGTGCCATCATTGAGTCTACGAGAGGATATGGCTACACCTTC
cdr3_aa: CAIIESTRGYGYTF
v_call: TRBV10-3
d_call: NA
cdr3_length: 14
j_call: TRBJ1-2
clone_size: NA

cdr3_nt: TGCAGCGTTGAACCTACAGGGGGCTCAAAGCAGTACTTC
cdr3_aa: CSVEPTGGSKQYF
v_call: TRBV29-1
d_call: TRBD1
cdr3_length: 13
j_call: TRBJ2-7
clone_size: many

cdr3_nt: TGTGCCAGCAGTGGACAGGGTTCGGGACAAGGACCCCTCCACTTT
cdr3_aa: CASSGQGSGQGPLHF
v_call: TRBV27
d_call: TRBD1
cdr3_length: 15
j_call: TRBJ1-6
clone_size: NA

cdr3_nt: TGTGCCAGCAGCAAATCTAGCACAGATACGCAGTATTTT
cdr3_aa: CASSKSSTDTQYF
v_call: TRBV21-1
d_call: NA
cdr3_length: 13
j_call: TRBJ2-3
clone_size: few

cdr3_nt: TGTGCCAGCAGCCCTCTCTCCTGGAGCAATCAGCCCCAGCATTTT
cdr3_aa: CASSPLSWSNQPQHF
v_call: TRBV7-2
d_call: NA
cdr3_length: 15
j_call: TRBJ1-5
clone_size: NA

cdr3_nt: TGTGCCAGTAGTATTCCCATATACAATGAGCAGTTCTTC
cdr3_aa: CASSIPIYNEQFF
v_call: TRBV19
d_call: NA
cdr3_length: 13
j_call: TRBJ2-1
clone_size: NA

cdr3_nt: TGCAGTGCGGCGATAGCGGGGGGCACCGGGGAGCTGTTTTTT
cdr3_aa: CSAAIAGGTGELFF
v_call: TRBV20-1
d_call: TRBD2
cdr3_length: 14
j_call: TRBJ2-2
clone_size: few

cdr3_nt: TGTGCCAGCAGCTTAGTCCCTACCGAGCAGTACTTC
cdr3_aa: CASSLVPTEQYF
v_call: TRBV7-2
d_call: NA
cdr3_length: 12
j_call: TRBJ2-7
clone_size: NA

cdr3_nt: TGTGCCAGCAGCCAAGACGGGAACACAGGCGGGTTCTTC
cdr3_aa: CASSQDGNTGGFF
v_call: TRBV4-2
d_call: NA
cdr3_length: 13
j_call: TRBJ2-1
clone_size: NA

cdr3_nt: TGCGCCAGCAGTCCACAGGGGGTGGCCTACGAGCAGTACTTC
cdr3_aa: CASSPQGVAYEQYF
v_call: TRBV5-1
d_call: TRBD1
cdr3_length: 14
j_call: TRBJ2-7
clone_size: few